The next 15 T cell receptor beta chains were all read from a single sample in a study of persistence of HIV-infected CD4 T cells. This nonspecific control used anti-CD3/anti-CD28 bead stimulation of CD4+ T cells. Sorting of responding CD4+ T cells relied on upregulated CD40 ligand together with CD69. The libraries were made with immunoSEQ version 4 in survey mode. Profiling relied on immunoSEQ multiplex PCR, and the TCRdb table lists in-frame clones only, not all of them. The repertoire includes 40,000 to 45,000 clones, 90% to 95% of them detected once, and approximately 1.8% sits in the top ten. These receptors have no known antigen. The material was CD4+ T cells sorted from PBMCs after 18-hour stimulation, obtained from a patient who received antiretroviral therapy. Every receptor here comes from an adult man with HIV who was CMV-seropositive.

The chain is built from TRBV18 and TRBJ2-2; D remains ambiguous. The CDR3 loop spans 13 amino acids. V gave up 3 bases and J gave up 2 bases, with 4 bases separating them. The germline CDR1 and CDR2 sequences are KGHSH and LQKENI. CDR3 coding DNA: TGTGCCAGCTCACCCTACAACACCGGGGAGCTGTTTTTT. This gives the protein CASSPYNTGELFF.

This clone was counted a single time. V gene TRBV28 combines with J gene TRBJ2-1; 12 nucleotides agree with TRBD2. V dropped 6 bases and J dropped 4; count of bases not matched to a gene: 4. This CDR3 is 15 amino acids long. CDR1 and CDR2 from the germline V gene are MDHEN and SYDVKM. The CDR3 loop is CASRPTSGGYNEQFF. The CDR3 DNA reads TGTGCCAGCAGACCGACTAGCGGGGGATACAATGAGCAGTTCTTC.

CDR3 residues: CASNTASGYTF. The CDR3 nucleotides are TGTGCCAGTAATACGGCTAGTGGCTACACCTTC. The gene calls are TRBV19 and TRBJ1-2; the D is unclear. Trimming removed 7 bases at V and 7 bases at J, with 10 bases between. This CDR3 comprises 11 residues. Germline values: CDR1 LNHDA, CDR2 SQIVND (reference sequence). Full variable domain (remainder filled in from reference TRBV19 and TRBJ1-2): DGGITQSPKYLFRKEGQNVTLSCEQNLNHDAMYWYRQDPGQGLRLIYYSQIVNDFQKGDIAEGYSVSREKKESFPLTVTSAQKNPTAFYLCASNTASGYTFGSGTRLTVV.

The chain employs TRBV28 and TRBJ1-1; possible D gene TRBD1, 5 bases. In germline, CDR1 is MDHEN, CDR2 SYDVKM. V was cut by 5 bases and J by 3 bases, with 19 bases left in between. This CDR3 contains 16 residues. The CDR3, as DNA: TGTGCCAGCAGTCCCAGCCCCCGGGGGGGGGACACTGAAGCTTTCTTT. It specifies CASSPSPRGGDTEAFF.

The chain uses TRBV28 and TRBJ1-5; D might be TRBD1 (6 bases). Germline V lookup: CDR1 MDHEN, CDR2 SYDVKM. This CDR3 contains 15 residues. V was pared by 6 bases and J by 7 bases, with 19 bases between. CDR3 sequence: CASSPTTGYRQPQHF. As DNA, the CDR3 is TGTGCCAGCAGCCCTACTACAGGGTACAGGCAGCCCCAGCATTTT.

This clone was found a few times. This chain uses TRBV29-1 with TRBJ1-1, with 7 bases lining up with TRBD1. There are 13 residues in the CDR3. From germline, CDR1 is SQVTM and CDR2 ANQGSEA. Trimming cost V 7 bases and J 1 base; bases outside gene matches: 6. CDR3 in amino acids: CSADRVENTEAFF. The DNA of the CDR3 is TGCAGCGCCGACAGGGTGGAGAACACTGAAGCTTTCTTT.

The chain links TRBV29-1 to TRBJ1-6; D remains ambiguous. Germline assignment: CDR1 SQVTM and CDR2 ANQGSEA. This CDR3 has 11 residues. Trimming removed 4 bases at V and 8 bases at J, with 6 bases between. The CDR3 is CSVGEDSPLHF. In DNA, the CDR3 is TGCAGCGTTGGGGAGGATTCACCCCTCCACTTT.

The CDR3 sequence is CASSPVHRGTGNTIYF. The CDR3 DNA reads as TGTGCCAGCAGCCCCGTGCACCGAGGTACTGGAAACACCATATATTTT. V and J are TRBV7-9 and TRBJ1-3, with D unresolved. The CDR3 extends over 16 amino acids. Germline CDR1 is SEHNR and CDR2 is FQNEAQ (reference sequence). The V and J ends lost 5 bases and 2 bases respectively, with 16 bases between them.

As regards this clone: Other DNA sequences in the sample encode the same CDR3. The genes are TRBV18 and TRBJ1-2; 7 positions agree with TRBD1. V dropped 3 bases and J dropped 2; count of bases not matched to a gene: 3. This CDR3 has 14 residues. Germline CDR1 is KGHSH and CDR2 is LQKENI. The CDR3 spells CASSPQTGNYGYTF. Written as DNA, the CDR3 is TGTGCCAGCTCACCCCAGACAGGGAACTATGGCTACACCTTC.

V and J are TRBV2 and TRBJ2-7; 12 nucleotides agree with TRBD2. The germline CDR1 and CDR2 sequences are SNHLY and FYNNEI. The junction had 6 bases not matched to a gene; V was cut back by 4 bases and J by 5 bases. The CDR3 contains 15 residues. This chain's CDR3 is CASSALWTSGDEQYF. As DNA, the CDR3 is TGTGCCAGCAGTGCCCTTTGGACTAGCGGGGACGAGCAGTACTTC.

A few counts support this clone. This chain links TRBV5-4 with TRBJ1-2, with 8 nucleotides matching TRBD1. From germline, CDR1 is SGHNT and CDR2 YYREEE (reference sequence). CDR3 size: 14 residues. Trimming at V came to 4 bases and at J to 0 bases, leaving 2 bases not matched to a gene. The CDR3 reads CASSTDRANYGYTF. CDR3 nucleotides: TGTGCCAGCAGCACGGACAGGGCTAACTATGGCTACACCTTC.

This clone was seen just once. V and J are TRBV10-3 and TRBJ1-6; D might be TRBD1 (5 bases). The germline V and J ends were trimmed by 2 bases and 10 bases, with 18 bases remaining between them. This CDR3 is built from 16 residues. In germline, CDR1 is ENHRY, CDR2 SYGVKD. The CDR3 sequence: CAISEQTAAGGSPLHF. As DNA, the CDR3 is TGTGCCATCAGTGAGCAGACGGCCGCCGGGGGGTCACCCCTCCACTTT.

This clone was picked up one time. CDR3 coding DNA: TGTGCCAGCAGTGCCGACGTCGGGCAGACCAAGTACTTC. Encoded protein: CASSADVGQTKYF. This chain connects TRBV2 to TRBJ2-7, with D uncertain. Germline V gene lookup returns CDR1 SNHLY and CDR2 FYNNEI. This CDR3 has 13 residues. V lost 4 bases, J lost 11 bases, and 18 bases lay in between.

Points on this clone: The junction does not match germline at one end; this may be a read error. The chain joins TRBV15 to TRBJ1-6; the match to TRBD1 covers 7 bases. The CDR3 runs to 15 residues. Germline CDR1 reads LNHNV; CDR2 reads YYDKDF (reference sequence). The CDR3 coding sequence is TGTGCCACTAGCACGAGGGACAGCAAAGATTCACCCCTCCACTTT. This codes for CATSTRDSKDSPLHF.

CDR3 sequence reads: CASSVLPSGSSTDTQYF. The CDR3 bases are TGCGCCAGCAGCGTACTCCCTAGCGGGTCTTCCACAGATACGCAGTATTTT. The gene calls are TRBV5-1 and TRBJ2-3, with 8 bases that match TRBD2. CDR3 length equals 17 residues. V was clipped by 4 bases and J by 2 bases; unmatched bases: 12. Germline CDR1 reads SGHRS; CDR2 reads YFSETQ.